This T cell receptor beta chain was sequenced for a study of beta chain features in type 1 diabetes. General study findings and limits: Shortening that was moderate but significant affected the TCRB CDR3s of Type 1 diabetes patients in all four CD4+ subsets. Using cDNA template may skew counts toward highly expressing activated cells.

Expressed TCRB transcripts were sequenced, since all the RNA that had been isolated was reverse transcribed. There were millions of reads on average in the naive, central memory and regulatory T cell samples. Profiled with immunoSEQ multiplex PCR; TCRdb holds only in-frame clones, not every one. In the table there are some 290,000 clones, about 23% of which are singletons. Trimming removed 0 bases from V and 0 bases from J, with 6 bases in between. The germline V gene encodes CDR1 SGHRS and CDR2 YFSETQ. This CDR3 region has 15 residues. This clone was recorded only once. Its antigen remains unidentified. One heparinised blood draw averaging approximately 120 mL was given by each donor. Purities in excess of 95% were seen in all sorted populations.

This sequence joins TRBV5-1 and TRBJ1-4; D unresolved. The sample taken for sequencing was naive CD4+ T cells from blood. This receptor was taken from a woman aged 25 to 45 with type 1 diabetes. For the CDR3, the DNA is TGCGCCAGCAGCTTGGGCGGCGCAACTAATGAAAAACTGTTTTTT. Translation: CASSLGGATNEKLFF.